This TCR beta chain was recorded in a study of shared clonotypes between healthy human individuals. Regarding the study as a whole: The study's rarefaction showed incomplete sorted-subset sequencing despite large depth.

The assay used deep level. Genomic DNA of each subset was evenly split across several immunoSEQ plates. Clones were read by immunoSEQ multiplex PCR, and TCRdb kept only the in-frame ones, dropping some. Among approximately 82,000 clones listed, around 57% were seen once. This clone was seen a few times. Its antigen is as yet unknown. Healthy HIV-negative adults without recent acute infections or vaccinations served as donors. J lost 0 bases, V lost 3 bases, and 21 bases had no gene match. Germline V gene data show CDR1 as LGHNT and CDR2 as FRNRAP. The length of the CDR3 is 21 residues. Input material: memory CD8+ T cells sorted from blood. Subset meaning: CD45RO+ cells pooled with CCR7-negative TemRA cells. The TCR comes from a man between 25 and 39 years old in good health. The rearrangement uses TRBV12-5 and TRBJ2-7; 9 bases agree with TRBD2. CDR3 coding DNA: TGTGCTAGTGGTTTTAACAATACCCCGGGACTAGCAACTACAAGCTCCTACGAGCAGTACTTC. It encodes CASGFNNTPGLATTSSYEQYF.